This T cell receptor beta chain was recovered during a study of lymphopenia after photon versus proton radiotherapy. Details on this clone: Its target is not known.

Profiling relied on immunoSEQ multiplex PCR, and the TCRdb table lists in-frame clones only, not all of them. Found here are roughly 25,000 clones, over 80% of them singletons; the top ten hold roughly 18%. From germline, CDR1 is ENHRY and CDR2 SYGVKD. The CDR3 sequence is 16 residues long. The V gene end was trimmed by 3 bases and the J gene end by 0 bases; junction bases not matched to a gene: 5. Study-level points and caveats: Photon-treated patients lost naive T cells and TCR diversity; proton-treated stayed stable. After the lymphocyte nadir, photon-treated repertoires showed oligoclonal expansion, especially of CD8+ Temra cells. In patients who died, overall survival fell as post-nadir TCR diversity dropped more.

This sequence joins TRBV10-3 and TRBJ2-3, with TRBD2 identical over 8 bases. The starting material was peripheral blood, obtained from a patient treated with photon-based radiotherapy. This clonotype originated in a man in his fifties or sixties with gastric cancer. DNA for the CDR3: TGTGCCATCAGTGACGGTTCGGGGGGGAGCACAGATACGCAGTATTTT. Translated: CAISDGSGGSTDTQYF.